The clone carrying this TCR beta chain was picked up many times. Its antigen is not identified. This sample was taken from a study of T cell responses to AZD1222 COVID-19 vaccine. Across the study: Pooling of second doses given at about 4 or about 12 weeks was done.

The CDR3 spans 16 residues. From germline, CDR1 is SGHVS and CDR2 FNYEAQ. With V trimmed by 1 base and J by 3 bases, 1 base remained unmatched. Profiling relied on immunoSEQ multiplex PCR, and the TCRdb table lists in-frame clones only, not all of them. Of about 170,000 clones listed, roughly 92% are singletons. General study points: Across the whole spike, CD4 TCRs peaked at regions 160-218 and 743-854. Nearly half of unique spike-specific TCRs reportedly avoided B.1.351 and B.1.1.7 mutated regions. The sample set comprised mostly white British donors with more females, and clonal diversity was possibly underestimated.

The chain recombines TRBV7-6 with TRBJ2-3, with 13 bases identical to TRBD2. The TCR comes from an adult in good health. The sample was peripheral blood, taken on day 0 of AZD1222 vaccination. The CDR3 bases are TGTGCCAGCAGCTTAGGACTAGCGGGGGGAACAGATACGCAGTATTTT. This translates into CASSLGLAGGTDTQYF.